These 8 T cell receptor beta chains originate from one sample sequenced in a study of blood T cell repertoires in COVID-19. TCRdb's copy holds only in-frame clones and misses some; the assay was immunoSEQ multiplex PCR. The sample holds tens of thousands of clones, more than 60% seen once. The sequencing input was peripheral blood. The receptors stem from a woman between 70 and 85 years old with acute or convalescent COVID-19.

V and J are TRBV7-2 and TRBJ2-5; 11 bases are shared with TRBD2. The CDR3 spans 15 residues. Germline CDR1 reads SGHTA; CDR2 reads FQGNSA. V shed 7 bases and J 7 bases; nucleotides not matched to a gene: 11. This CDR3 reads CASTAGLAASGTQYF. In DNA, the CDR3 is TGTGCCAGCACCGCGGGACTAGCGGCCAGCGGGACCCAGTACTTC. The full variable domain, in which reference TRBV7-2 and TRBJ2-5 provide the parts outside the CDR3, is GAGVSQSPSNKVTEKGKDVELRCDPISGHTALYWYRQSLGQGLEFLIYFQGNSAPDKSGLPSDRFSAERTGGSVSTLTIQRTQQEDSAVYLCASTAGLAASGTQYFGPGTRLLVL.

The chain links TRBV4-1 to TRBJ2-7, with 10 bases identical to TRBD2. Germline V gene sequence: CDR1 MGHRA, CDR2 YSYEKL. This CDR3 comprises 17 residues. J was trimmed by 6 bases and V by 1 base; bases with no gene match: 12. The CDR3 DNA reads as TGCGCCAGCAGCCAAGTTGGGAGCGGGGGGGTCTTTGGCGAGCAGTACGTC. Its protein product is CASSQVGSGGVFGEQYV.

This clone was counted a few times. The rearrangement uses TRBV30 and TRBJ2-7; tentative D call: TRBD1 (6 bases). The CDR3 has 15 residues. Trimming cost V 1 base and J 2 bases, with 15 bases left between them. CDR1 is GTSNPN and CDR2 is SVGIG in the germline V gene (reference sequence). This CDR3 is CAWSEGVGAAYEQYF. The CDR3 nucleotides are TGTGCCTGGAGTGAGGGGGTGGGAGCCGCCTACGAGCAGTACTTC.

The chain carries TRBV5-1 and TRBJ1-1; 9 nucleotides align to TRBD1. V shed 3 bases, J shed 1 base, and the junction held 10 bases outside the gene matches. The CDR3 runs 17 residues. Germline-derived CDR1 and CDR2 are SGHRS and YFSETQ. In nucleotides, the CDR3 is TGCGCCAGCAGCTCAGAGCCGGGACAGGGTACGAACACTGAAGCTTTCTTT. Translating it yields CASSSEPGQGTNTEAFF.

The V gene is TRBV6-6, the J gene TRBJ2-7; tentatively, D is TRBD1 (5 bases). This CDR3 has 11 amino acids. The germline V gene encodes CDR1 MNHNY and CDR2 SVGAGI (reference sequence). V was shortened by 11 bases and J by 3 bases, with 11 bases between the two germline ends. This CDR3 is CASAQGYEQYF. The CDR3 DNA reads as TGTGCCTCCGCCCAGGGCTACGAGCAGTACTTC.

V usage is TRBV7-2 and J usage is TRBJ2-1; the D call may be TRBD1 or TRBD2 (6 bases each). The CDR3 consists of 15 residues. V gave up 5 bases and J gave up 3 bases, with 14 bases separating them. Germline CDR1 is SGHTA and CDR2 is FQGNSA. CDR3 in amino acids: CASSLGGQDYNEQFF. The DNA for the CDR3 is TGTGCCAGCAGCCTAGGGGGGCAGGACTACAATGAGCAGTTCTTC.

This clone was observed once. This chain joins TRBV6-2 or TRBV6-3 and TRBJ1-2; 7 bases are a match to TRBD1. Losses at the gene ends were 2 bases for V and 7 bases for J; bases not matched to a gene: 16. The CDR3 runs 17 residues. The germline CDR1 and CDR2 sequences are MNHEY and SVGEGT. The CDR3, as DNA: TGTGCCAGCAGTTACCTTCGACAGGGATCGATGGTAGGTGGCTACACCTTC. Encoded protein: CASSYLRQGSMVGGYTF.

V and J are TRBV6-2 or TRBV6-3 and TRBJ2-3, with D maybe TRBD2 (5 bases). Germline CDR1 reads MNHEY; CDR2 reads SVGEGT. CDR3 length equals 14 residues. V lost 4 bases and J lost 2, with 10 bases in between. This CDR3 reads CASSFLALTDTQYF. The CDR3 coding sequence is TGTGCCAGCAGTTTCCTAGCTCTCACAGATACGCAGTATTTT.